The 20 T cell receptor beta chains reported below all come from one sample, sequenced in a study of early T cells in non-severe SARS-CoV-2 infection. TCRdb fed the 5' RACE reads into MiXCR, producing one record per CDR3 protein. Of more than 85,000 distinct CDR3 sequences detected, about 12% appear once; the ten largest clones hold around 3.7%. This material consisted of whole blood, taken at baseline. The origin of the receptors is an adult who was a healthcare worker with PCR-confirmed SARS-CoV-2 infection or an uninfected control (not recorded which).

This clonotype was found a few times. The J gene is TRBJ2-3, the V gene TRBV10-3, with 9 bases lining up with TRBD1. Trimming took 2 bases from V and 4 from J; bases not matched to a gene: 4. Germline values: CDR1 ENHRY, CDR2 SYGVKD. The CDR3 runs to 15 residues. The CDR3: CAISEGTGRSDTQYF. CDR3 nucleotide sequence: TGTGCCATCAGTGAGGGGACAGGGAGGTCAGATACGCAGTATTTT.

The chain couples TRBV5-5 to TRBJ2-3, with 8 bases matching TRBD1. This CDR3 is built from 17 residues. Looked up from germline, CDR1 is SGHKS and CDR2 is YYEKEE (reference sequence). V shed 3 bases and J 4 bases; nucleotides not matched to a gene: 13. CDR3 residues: CASSWPALAGGSDTQYF. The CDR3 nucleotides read TGTGCCAGCAGCTGGCCTGCGTTGGCAGGGGGCTCAGATACGCAGTATTTT.

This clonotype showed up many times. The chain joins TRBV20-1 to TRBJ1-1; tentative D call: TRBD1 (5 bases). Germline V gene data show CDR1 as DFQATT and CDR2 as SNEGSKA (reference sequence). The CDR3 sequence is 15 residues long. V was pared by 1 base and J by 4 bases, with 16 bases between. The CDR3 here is CSARVRTEGITEAFF. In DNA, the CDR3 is TGCAGTGCTAGAGTCAGGACGGAGGGGATCACTGAAGCTTTCTTT.

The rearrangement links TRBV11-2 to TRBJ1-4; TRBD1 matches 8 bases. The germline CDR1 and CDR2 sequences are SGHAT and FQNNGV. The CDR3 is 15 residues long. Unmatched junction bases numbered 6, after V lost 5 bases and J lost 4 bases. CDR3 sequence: CASSTRTGNNEKLFF. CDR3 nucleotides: TGTGCCAGCAGCACCCGGACAGGGAATAATGAAAAACTGTTTTTT.

CDR3 loop: CSAGASLAGGNSPLHF. For the CDR3, the DNA is TGCAGTGCTGGCGCCAGTCTGGCAGGGGGAAATTCACCCCTCCACTTT. The chain joins TRBV20-1 to TRBJ1-6; 7 bases map to TRBD1. Trimming cost V 5 bases and J 7 bases; bases outside gene matches: 14. The CDR3 consists of 16 residues. Germline V gives CDR1 DFQATT, CDR2 SNEGSKA (reference sequence).

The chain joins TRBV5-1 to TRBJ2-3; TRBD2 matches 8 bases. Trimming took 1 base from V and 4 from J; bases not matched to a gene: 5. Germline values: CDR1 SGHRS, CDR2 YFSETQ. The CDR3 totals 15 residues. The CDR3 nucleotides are TGCGCCAGCAGCTTGACCAGCGGGAGTTCAGATACGCAGTATTTT. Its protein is CASSLTSGSSDTQYF.

The CDR3 spells CSARRHRTNTEAFF. The CDR3 nucleotides are TGCAGTGCTAGACGACACAGAACGAACACTGAAGCTTTCTTT. The J gene is TRBJ1-1, the V gene TRBV20-1; D unresolved. The germline V gene has CDR1 DFQATT and CDR2 SNEGSKA (reference sequence). The CDR3 contains 14 residues. The V end lost 2 bases, the J end lost 1 base, and 11 bases lay between the germline ends.

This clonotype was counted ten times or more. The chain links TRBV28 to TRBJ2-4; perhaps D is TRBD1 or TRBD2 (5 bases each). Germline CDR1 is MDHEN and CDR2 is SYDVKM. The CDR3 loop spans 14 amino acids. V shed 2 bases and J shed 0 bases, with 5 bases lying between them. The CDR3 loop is CASSLGTAKNIQYF. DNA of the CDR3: TGTGCCAGCAGTTTAGGGACAGCCAAAAACATTCAGTACTTC.

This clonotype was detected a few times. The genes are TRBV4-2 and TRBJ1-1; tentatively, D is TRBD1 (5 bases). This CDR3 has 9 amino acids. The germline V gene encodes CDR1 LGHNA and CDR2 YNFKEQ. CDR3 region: CASRQRAFF. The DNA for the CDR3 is TGTGCATCAAGACAGCGGGCTTTCTTT.

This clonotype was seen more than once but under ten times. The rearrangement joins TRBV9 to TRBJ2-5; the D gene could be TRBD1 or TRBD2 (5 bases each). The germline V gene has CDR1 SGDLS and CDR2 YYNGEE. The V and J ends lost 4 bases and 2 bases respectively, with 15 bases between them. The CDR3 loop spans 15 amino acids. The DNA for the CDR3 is TGTGCCAGCAGCCCCCACGGGGCAGGGCAAGAGACCCAGTACTTC. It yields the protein CASSPHGAGQETQYF. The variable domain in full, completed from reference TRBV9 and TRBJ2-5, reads DSGVTQTPKHLITATGQRVTLRCSPRSGDLSVYWYQQSLDQGLQFLIQYYNGEERAKGNILERFSAQQFPDLHSELNLSSLELGDSALYFCASSPHGAGQETQYFGPGTRLLVL.

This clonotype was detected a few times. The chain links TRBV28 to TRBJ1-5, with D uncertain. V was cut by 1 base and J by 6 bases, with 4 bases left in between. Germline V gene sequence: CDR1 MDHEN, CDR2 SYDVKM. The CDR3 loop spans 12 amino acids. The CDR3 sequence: CASSLYGQPQHF. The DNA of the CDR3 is TGTGCCAGCAGTTTATATGGTCAGCCCCAGCATTTT.

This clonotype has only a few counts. The CDR3 DNA sequence: TGTGCCAGCAGCCTTTCCCCGGGCAGCTCCTACGAGCAGTACTTC. Amino acids: CASSLSPGSSYEQYF. The chain has TRBV16 and TRBJ2-7, with D hard to call. The length of the CDR3 is 15 residues. V gave up 4 bases and J gave up 0 bases, with 13 bases separating them. The germline CDR1 and CDR2 sequences are KGHSY and FQNENV.

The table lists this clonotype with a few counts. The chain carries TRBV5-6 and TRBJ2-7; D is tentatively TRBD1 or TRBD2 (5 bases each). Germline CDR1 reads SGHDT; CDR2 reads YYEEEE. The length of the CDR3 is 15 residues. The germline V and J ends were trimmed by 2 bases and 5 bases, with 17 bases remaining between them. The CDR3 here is CASSFRDGRRNEQYF. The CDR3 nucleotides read TGTGCCAGCAGCTTTCGGGACGGCCGGAGGAACGAGCAGTACTTC.

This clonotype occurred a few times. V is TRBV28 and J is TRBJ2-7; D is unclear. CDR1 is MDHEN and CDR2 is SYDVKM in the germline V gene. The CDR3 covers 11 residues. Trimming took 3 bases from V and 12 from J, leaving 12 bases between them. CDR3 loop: CASSFFGVAYF. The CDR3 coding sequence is TGTGCCAGCAGTTTTTTCGGAGTTGCGTACTTC.

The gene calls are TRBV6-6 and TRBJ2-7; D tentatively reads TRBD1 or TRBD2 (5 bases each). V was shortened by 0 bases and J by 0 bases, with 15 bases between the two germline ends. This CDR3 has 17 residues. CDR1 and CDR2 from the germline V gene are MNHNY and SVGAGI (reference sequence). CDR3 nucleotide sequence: TGTGCCAGCAGTTACTCCCTTACTAGGGGCAGCTCCTACGAGCAGTACTTC. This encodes CASSYSLTRGSSYEQYF.

CDR3 in amino acids: CASSQDTGHGYGGYTF. DNA of the CDR3: TGTGCCAGCAGCCAAGATACAGGGCACGGATATGGTGGCTACACCTTC. The genes are TRBV3-1 and TRBJ1-2; tentative D call: TRBD1 (6 bases). V was pared by 0 bases and J by 7 bases, with 18 bases between. The CDR3 loop spans 16 amino acids. The germline V gene has CDR1 LGHDT and CDR2 YNNKEL (reference sequence).

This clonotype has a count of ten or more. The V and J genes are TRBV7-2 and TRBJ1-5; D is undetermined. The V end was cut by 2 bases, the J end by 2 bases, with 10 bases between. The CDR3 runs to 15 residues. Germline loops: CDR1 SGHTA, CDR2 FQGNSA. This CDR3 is CASSLRWGGNQPQHF. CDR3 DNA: TGTGCCAGCAGCTTACGCTGGGGTGGCAATCAGCCCCAGCATTTT.

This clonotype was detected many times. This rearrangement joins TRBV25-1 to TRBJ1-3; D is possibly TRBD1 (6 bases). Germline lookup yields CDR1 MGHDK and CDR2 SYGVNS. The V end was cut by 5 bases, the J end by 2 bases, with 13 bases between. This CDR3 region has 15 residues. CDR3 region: CASSSPDSPGNTIYF. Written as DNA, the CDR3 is TGTGCCAGCAGTTCTCCGGACAGCCCTGGAAACACCATATATTTT.

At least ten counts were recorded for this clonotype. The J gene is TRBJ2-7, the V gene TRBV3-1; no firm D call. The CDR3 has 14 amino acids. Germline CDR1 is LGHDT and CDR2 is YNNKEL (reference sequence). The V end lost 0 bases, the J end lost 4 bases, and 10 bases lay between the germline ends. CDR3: CASSQDPTGYEQYF. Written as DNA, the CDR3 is TGTGCCAGCAGCCAAGACCCGACGGGTTACGAGCAGTACTTC.

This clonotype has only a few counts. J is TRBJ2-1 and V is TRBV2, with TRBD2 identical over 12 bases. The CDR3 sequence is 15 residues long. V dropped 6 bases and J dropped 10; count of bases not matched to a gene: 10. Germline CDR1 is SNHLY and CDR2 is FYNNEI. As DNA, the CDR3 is TGTGCCAGCAGCGCAACGGGACTAGCGGGCCGGGAGCAGTTCTTC. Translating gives CASSATGLAGREQFF.